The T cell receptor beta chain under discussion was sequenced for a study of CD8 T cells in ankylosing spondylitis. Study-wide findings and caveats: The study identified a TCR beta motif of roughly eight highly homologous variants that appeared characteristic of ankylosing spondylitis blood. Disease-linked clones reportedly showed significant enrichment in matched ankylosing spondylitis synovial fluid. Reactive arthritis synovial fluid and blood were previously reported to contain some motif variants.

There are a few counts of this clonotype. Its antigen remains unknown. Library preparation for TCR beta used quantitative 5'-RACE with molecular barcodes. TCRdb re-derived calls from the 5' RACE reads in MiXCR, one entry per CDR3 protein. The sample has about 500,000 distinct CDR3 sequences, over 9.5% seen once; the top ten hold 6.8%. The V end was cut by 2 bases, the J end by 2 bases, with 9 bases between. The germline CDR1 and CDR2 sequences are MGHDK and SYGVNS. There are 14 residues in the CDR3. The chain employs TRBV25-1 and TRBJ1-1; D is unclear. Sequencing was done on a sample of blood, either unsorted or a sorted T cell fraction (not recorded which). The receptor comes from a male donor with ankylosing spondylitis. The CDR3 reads CASSEGWDNTEAFF. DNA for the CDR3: TGTGCCAGCAGTGAAGGGTGGGATAACACTGAAGCTTTCTTT.